The following is a T cell receptor beta chain sequence with its context. Its antigen is unknown. No base quality information exists; no much larger clone differs at one position. Sequencing was performed on an Illumina Genome Analyzer IIx. TCRdb applied fastp at Q25 and MiXCR to the public reads, then kept only in-frame beta chains. When rows share a CDR3 protein, they turn into one entry using the most common DNA and genes. The table for this sample lists about 7,100 distinct CDR3 sequences; approximately 30% of them were counted only once. The leading ten clones occupy 22% of the sample. This sample was included in a study (dated by TCRdb to 2013 to 2014). V loses 2 bases at its end and J loses 9 bases; junction bases beyond the gene matches: 13. The germline V gene specifies SGHDN as CDR1 and FVKESK as CDR2. The CDR3 runs 17 residues from the cysteine to the phenylalanine. Only the CDR3 region is kept as DNA, spanning 51 bases read in frame from base 1.

The material sequenced was blood. The rearrangement combines TRBV14 with TRBJ2-1, with 10 central nucleotides matching TRBD2. This clonotype was obtained from a human donor. This receptor has the CDR3 CASSQSSGSSGFGEQFF. The base sequence is TGTGCCAGCAGCCAATCTAGCGGGAGCTCCGGGTTTGGTGAGCAGTTCTTC.